This T cell receptor beta chain is from a study of cytomegalovirus exposure and HLA in healthy donors. The overall study: Assignment to the Caucasian-associated ancestry cluster applied to approximately 79% of the approximately 400 genotyped donors. Findings of the study overall: The analysis excluded some indistinguishable V segments, including TRBV6-2 and TRBV6-3. Only CMV serostatus was available as immune exposure information.

When sampled, the donors appeared nominally healthy, though they likely had unrecorded immune exposures. Comment on this clone: The antigen is not known.

The length of the CDR3 is 16 residues. V trimming: 4 bases; J trimming: 7 bases; junction bases outside the gene matches: 9. Germline assignment: CDR1 SGHRS and CDR2 YFSETQ. Vbeta (60) and Jbeta (13) primers were used in the PCR. Method: immunoSEQ multiplex PCR; TCRdb's copy keeps in-frame clones and lacks some. This sample has roughly 170,000 clones; roughly 87% occur once, and the top ten carry 1.5% to 2%. This chain connects TRBV5-1 to TRBJ2-3; 13 positions match TRBD2. The receptor's source is a man in his fifties in good health and CMV-seronegative. Input material: PBMCs. In DNA form, the CDR3 reads TGCGCCAGCAGCCTGGGCACTAGCGGGAGGGGACATACGCAGTATTTT. Protein sequence: CASSLGTSGRGHTQYF.